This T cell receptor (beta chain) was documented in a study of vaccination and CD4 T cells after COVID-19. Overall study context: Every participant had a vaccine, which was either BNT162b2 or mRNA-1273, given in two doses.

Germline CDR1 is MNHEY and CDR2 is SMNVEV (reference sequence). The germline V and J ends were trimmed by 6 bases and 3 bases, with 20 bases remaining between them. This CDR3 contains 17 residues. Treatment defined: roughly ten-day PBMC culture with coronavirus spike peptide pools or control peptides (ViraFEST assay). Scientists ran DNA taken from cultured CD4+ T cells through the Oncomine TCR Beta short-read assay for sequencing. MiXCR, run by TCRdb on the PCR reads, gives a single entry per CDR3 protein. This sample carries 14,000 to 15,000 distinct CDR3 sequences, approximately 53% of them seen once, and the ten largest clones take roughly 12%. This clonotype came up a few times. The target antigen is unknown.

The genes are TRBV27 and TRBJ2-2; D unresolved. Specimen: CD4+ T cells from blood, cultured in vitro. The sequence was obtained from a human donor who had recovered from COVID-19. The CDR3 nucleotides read TGTGCCAGCAGACAACTTCAGTGGCAGAAGCACACCGGGGAGCTGTTTTTT. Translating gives CASRQLQWQKHTGELFF.